This entry describes one T cell receptor beta chain. The same CDR3 is also encoded by other DNA sequences in this sample. The sample comes from a study of shared clonotypes between healthy human individuals. Splitting of CD4+ cells produced CD45RA+ naive and CD45RA-negative memory subsets. Trimming left V 3 bases short and J 8 bases short, with 10 bases between. The CDR3 consists of 12 residues. The germline V gene encodes CDR1 KGHSH and CDR2 LQKENI. The data were produced by immunoSEQ multiplex PCR, yet TCRdb's version contains in-frame clones alone and is incomplete. The sample lists 550,000 to 850,000 clones, approximately 79% occurring once.

The gene calls are TRBV18 and TRBJ1-2, with D possibly being TRBD1 (5 bases). This receptor was identified in a woman aged 25 to 39 in good health. The source material was memory CD4+ T cells sorted from blood. Subset given: CD45RA-negative fraction. CDR3 DNA: TGTGCCAGCTCACCGAGGCAGGGCGGCTACACCTTC. Translation gives CASSPRQGGYTF.